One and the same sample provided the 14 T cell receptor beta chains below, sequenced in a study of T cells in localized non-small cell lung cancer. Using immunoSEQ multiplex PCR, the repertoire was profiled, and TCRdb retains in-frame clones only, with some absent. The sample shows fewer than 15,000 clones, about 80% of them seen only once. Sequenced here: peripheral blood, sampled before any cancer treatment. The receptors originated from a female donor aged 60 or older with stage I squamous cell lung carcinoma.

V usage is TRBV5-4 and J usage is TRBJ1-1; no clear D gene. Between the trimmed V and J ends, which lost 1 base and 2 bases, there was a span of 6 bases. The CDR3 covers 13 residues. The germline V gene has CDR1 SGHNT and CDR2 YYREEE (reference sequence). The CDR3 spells CASSLLPNTEAFF. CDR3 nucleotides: TGTGCCAGCAGCTTGTTACCCAACACTGAAGCTTTCTTT.

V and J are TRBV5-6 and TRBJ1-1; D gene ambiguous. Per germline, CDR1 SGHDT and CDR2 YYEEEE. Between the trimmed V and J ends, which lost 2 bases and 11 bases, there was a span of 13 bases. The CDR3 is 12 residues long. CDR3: CASSFGSTSAFF. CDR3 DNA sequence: TGTGCCAGCAGCTTCGGATCGACTTCGGCTTTCTTT.

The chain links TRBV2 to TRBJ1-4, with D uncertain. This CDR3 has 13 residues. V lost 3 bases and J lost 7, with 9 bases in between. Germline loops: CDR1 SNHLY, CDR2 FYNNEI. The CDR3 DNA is TGTGCCAGCAGTGAGAACCCGGGTGAAAAACTGTTTTTT. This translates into CASSENPGEKLFF.

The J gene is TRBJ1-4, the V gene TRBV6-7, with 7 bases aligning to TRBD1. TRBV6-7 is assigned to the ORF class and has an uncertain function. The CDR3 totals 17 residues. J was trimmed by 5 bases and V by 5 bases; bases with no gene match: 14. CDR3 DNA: TGTGCCAGCAGTCCCTTCTCTATGACAGGGATAAATGAAAAACTGTTTTTT. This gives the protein CASSPFSMTGINEKLFF.

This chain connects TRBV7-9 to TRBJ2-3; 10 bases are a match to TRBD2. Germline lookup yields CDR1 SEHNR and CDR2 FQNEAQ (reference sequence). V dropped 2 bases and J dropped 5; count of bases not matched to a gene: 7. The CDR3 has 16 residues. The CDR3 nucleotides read TGTGCCAGCAGCTTACAAGCGGGGGGGCGTAAAGATACGCAGTATTTT. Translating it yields CASSLQAGGRKDTQYF.

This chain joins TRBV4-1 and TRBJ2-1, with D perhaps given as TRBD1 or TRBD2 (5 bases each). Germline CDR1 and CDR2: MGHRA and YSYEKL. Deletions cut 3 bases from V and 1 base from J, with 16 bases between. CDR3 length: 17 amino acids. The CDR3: CASSQGSFGASYNEQFF. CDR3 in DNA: TGCGCCAGCAGCCAGGGAAGCTTCGGGGCTTCCTACAATGAGCAGTTCTTC.

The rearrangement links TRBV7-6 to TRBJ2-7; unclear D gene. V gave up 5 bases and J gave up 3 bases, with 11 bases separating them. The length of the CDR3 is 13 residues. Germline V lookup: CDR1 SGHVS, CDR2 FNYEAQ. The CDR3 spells CASSLGKYYEQYF. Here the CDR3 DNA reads TGTGCCAGCAGCCTGGGGAAGTACTACGAGCAGTACTTC. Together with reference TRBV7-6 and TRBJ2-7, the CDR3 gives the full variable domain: GAGVSQSPRYKVTKRGQDVALRCDPISGHVSLYWYRQALGQGPEFLTYFNYEAQQDKSGLPNDRFSAERPEGSISTLTIQRTEQRDSAMYRCASSLGKYYEQYFGPGTRLTVT.

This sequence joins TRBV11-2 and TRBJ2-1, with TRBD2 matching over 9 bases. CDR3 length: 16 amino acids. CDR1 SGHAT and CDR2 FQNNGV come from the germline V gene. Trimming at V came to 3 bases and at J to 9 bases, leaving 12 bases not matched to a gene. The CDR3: CASSFNVAGAAGEQFF. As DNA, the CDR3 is TGTGCCAGCAGCTTTAATGTAGCGGGGGCCGCCGGTGAGCAGTTCTTC.

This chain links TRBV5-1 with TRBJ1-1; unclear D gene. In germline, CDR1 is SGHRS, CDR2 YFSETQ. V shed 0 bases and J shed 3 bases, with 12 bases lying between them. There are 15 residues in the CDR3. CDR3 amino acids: CASSLEPQRDTEAFF. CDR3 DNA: TGCGCCAGCAGCTTGGAACCCCAAAGGGACACTGAAGCTTTCTTT.

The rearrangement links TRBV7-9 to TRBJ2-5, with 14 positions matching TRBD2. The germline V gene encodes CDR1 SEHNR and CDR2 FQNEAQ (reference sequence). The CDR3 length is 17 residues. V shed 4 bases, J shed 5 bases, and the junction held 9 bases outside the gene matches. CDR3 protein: CASSSRSGLAGGETQYF. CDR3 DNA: TGTGCCAGCAGCTCAAGATCCGGACTAGCGGGGGGCGAGACCCAGTACTTC. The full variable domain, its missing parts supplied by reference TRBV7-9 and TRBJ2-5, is DTGVSQNPRHKITKRGQNVTFRCDPISEHNRLYWYRQTLGQGPEFLTYFQNEAQLEKSRLLSDRFSAERPKGSFSTLEIQRTEQGDSAMYLCASSSRSGLAGGETQYFGPGTRLLVL.

The CDR3 region has the DNA TGTGCCAGCAGCCCCCGACTAGCGGGGGTCCTGAGCTCCTACAATGAGCAGTTCTTC. This encodes CASSPRLAGVLSSYNEQFF. This chain joins TRBV7-2 and TRBJ2-1; TRBD2 agrees at 12 bases. From germline, CDR1 is SGHTA and CDR2 FQGNSA. J was trimmed by 0 bases and V by 5 bases; bases with no gene match: 11. This CDR3 contains 19 residues. Looking up the rest from reference TRBV7-2 and TRBJ2-1 gives the full variable domain: GAGVSQSPSNKVTEKGKDVELRCDPISGHTALYWYRQSLGQGLEFLIYFQGNSAPDKSGLPSDRFSAERTGGSVSTLTIQRTQQEDSAVYLCASSPRLAGVLSSYNEQFFGPGTRLTVL.

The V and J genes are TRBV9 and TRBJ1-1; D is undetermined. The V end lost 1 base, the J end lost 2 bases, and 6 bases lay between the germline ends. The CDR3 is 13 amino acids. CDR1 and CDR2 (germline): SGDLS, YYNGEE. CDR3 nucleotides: TGTGCCAGCAGCGTATCGGCTAACACTGAAGCTTTCTTT. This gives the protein CASSVSANTEAFF.

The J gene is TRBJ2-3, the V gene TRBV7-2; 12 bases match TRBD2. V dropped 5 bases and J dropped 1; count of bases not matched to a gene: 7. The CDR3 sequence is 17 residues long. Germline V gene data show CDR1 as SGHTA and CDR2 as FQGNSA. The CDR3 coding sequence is TGTGCCAGCAGCACCAGGACTAGCGGGGTTGGCACAGATACGCAGTATTTT. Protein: CASSTRTSGVGTDTQYF.

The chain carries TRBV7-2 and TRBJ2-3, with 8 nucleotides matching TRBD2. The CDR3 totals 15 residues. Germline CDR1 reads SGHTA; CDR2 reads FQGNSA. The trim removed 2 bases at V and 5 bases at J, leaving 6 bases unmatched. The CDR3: CASSLSSGGIDTQYF. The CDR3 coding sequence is TGTGCCAGCAGCTTAAGTTCGGGGGGGATAGATACGCAGTATTTT.